These 24 T cell receptor beta chains share one sample of origin, sequenced in a study of blood T cell repertoires in COVID-19. Clones were sequenced by immunoSEQ multiplex PCR, and TCRdb holds only the in-frame ones, with some missing. The table includes roughly 66,000 clones, 80% to 95% detected once. Source material: peripheral blood. These TCRs come from a human donor with active COVID-19. The donor label of this sample is uncertain.

The chain uses TRBV12-3 or TRBV12-4 and TRBJ1-2; unclear D gene. V dropped 3 bases and J dropped 8 bases, with 10 bases sitting between them. The CDR3 runs 12 residues. The CDR3 region is CASSFANVGYTF. As DNA, the CDR3 is TGTGCCAGCAGTTTCGCTAATGTCGGCTACACCTTC.

V usage is TRBV9 and J usage is TRBJ1-6; TRBD1 agrees at 7 bases. Germline trimming cut 0 bases from V and 13 bases from J; bases unmatched to any gene: 1. The CDR3 has 12 amino acids. Germline V gene lookup returns CDR1 SGDLS and CDR2 YYNGEE. CDR3 region: CASSVVQGPLHF. For the CDR3, the DNA is TGTGCCAGCAGCGTAGTACAGGGGCCCCTCCACTTT. The full variable domain, in which reference TRBV9 and TRBJ1-6 provide the parts outside the CDR3, is DSGVTQTPKHLITATGQRVTLRCSPRSGDLSVYWYQQSLDQGLQFLIQYYNGEERAKGNILERFSAQQFPDLHSELNLSSLELGDSALYFCASSVVQGPLHFGNGTRLTVT.

The chain employs TRBV9 and TRBJ2-7; 7 bases are shared with TRBD2. Germline CDR1 SGDLS, CDR2 YYNGEE. V lost 2 bases to trimming and J lost 6 bases; unmatched junction nucleotides: 14. CDR3 length equals 16 residues. CDR3 sequence reads: CASSVGVEGGPIEQYF. CDR3 in DNA: TGTGCCAGCAGCGTGGGGGTCGAGGGAGGGCCAATCGAGCAGTACTTC. The full variable domain, with the rest looked up from reference TRBV9 and TRBJ2-7, is DSGVTQTPKHLITATGQRVTLRCSPRSGDLSVYWYQQSLDQGLQFLIQYYNGEERAKGNILERFSAQQFPDLHSELNLSSLELGDSALYFCASSVGVEGGPIEQYFGPGTRLTVT.

The chain uses TRBV7-2 and TRBJ2-7; 9 bases match TRBD2. This CDR3 spans 15 amino acids. The J segment lost 3 bases and the V segment lost 2 bases, leaving 5 bases of the junction unmatched. The V gene's germline CDR1 is SGHTA and CDR2 FQGNSA. CDR3 nucleotide sequence: TGTGCCAGCAGCTTACAGACTAGCGGATTCTACGAGCAGTACTTC. Translating it yields CASSLQTSGFYEQYF.

The gene calls are TRBV20-1 and TRBJ2-1; D is undetermined. The CDR3 length is 11 residues. Germline values: CDR1 DFQATT, CDR2 SNEGSKA (reference sequence). The CDR3 DNA sequence: TGCAGCGCCACTATGGCTTATGAGCAGTTCTTC. Translated: CSATMAYEQFF.

This chain links TRBV24-1 with TRBJ2-1, with 10 bases fitting TRBD2. With 7 bases clipped from V and 5 bases from J, the junction kept 7 bases outside the gene matches. CDR3 length: 15 residues. Germline CDR1 and CDR2: KGHDR and SFDVKD. CDR3 in amino acids: CATRPSGSPHNEQFF. DNA for the CDR3: TGTGCCACCAGACCTAGCGGGAGTCCCCACAATGAGCAGTTCTTC.

The chain employs TRBV28 and TRBJ2-5, with 10 positions matching TRBD2. The J segment lost 7 bases and the V segment lost 5 bases, leaving 7 bases of the junction unmatched. The CDR3 has 14 amino acids. Germline values: CDR1 MDHEN, CDR2 SYDVKM. The CDR3, as DNA: TGTGCCAGCAGTGGGACTAGCGACCCAGGGACCCAGTACTTC. Translation gives CASSGTSDPGTQYF.

V usage is TRBV18 and J usage is TRBJ2-7, with D possibly being TRBD1 (5 bases). CDR1 is KGHSH, CDR2 LQKENI, per germline. The CDR3 length is 14 residues. Trimming took off 2 bases at V and 3 bases at J, with 11 bases between the two ends. This CDR3 is CASSPSQGLYEQYF. The CDR3, as DNA: TGTGCCAGCTCACCAAGTCAGGGCCTCTACGAGCAGTACTTC.

The rearrangement links TRBV3-1 (or the pseudogene TRBV3-2) to TRBJ1-5; D unclear. The V gene's germline CDR1 is LGHDT and CDR2 YNNKEL (reference sequence). Trimming cost V 8 bases and J 0 bases, with 8 bases left between them. CDR3 length: 13 amino acids. CDR3 DNA: TGTGCCAGCCGGGGAAGTAGCAATCAGCCCCAGCATTTT. This codes for CASRGSSNQPQHF.

This chain connects TRBV24-1 to TRBJ2-1, with a tentative D call TRBD2 (6 bases). The germline V and J ends were trimmed by 4 bases and 3 bases, with 12 bases remaining between them. The germline gives CDR1 KGHDR, CDR2 SFDVKD. The CDR3 length is 15 residues. Here the CDR3 DNA reads TGTGCCACCAGTGACCGAACGGGGGTCTACAATGAGCAGTTCTTC. It is translated as CATSDRTGVYNEQFF.

V usage is TRBV7-9 and J usage is TRBJ1-6, with 7 bases aligning to TRBD1. V was clipped by 5 bases and J by 10 bases; unmatched bases: 8. CDR1 is SEHNR, CDR2 FQNEAQ, per germline (reference sequence). The CDR3 length is 14 residues. The CDR3: CASSEQGFGSPLHF. In DNA form, the CDR3 reads TGTGCCAGCAGCGAACAGGGGTTTGGCTCACCCCTCCACTTT. Drawing the rest from reference TRBV7-9 and TRBJ1-6, the complete variable domain is DTGVSQNPRHKITKRGQNVTFRCDPISEHNRLYWYRQTLGQGPEFLTYFQNEAQLEKSRLLSDRFSAERPKGSFSTLEIQRTEQGDSAMYLCASSEQGFGSPLHFGNGTRLTVT.

V is TRBV27 and J is TRBJ2-7; maybe TRBD2 (6 bases). Trimming shortened V by 2 bases and J by 8 bases, and 10 bases separated the two germline ends. Germline CDR1 reads MNHEY; CDR2 reads SMNVEV (reference sequence). This CDR3 comprises 12 residues. This CDR3 is CASSLGGTQQYF. The CDR3 bases are TGTGCCAGCAGTTTAGGGGGGACCCAGCAGTACTTC.

The chain links TRBV11-2 to TRBJ2-7; 7 bases map to TRBD2. Germline CDR1 and CDR2: SGHAT and FQNNGV. The CDR3 has 15 amino acids. J lost 0 bases, V lost 0 bases, and 2 bases had no gene match. CDR3 sequence (DNA): TGTGCCAGCAGCTTAGACGGGGGGAGCTCCTACGAGCAGTACTTC. Translating it yields CASSLDGGSSYEQYF.

V gene TRBV12-5 combines with J gene TRBJ2-2; D remains unclear. Looked up from germline, CDR1 is LGHNT and CDR2 is FRNRAP. Trimming left V 6 bases short and J 2 bases short, with 7 bases between. This CDR3 spans 13 amino acids. CDR3 protein: CASGPLNTGELFF. The CDR3 DNA sequence: TGTGCTAGTGGCCCCCTTAACACCGGGGAGCTGTTTTTT. Full variable domain (missing parts from reference TRBV12-5 and TRBJ2-2): DARVTQTPRHKVTEMGQEVTMRCQPILGHNTVFWYRQTMMQGLELLAYFRNRAPLDDSGMPKDRFSAEMPDATLATLKIQPSEPRDSAVYFCASGPLNTGELFFGEGSRLTVL.

The genes are TRBV2 and TRBJ2-3; D possibly corresponds to TRBD1 (5 bases). This CDR3 comprises 14 residues. V lost 3 bases and J 2 bases, leaving 9 bases between the germline ends. From germline, CDR1 is SNHLY and CDR2 FYNNEI. The DNA for the CDR3 is TGTGCCAGCAGTGAGGTACAGGTCACAGATACGCAGTATTTT. Translated, it gives CASSEVQVTDTQYF.

The chain combines TRBV6-2 or TRBV6-3 with TRBJ1-2; no definite D call. Trimming removed 0 bases at V and 7 bases at J, with 12 bases between. The CDR3 contains 14 residues. Germline CDR1 and CDR2: MNHEY and SVGEGT. CDR3 amino acids: CASSYSDLEGGYTF. Here the CDR3 DNA reads TGTGCCAGCAGTTACTCAGACTTGGAGGGTGGCTACACCTTC.

The V gene is TRBV5-1, the J gene TRBJ2-7, with D possibly matching TRBD1 (5 bases). Germline V gives CDR1 SGHRS, CDR2 YFSETQ. Trimming removed 5 bases at V and 3 bases at J, with 12 bases between. The CDR3 runs to 13 residues. CDR3 loop: CASRAGMNYEQYF. The DNA for the CDR3 is TGCGCCAGCAGGGCAGGGATGAACTACGAGCAGTACTTC.

The J gene is TRBJ2-7, the V gene TRBV28, with a possible D match to TRBD2 (6 bases). Trimming pared 7 bases from V and 5 bases from J, leaving 21 bases between. CDR1 MDHEN and CDR2 SYDVKM come from the germline V gene. The CDR3 is made up of 15 amino acids. Here the CDR3 DNA reads TGTGCCAGCACCATAACGACGCGGGAAGGGAACGAGCAGTACTTC. It codes for CASTITTREGNEQYF.

This chain links TRBV5-5 with TRBJ2-1, with TRBD1 matching over 9 bases. The CDR3 is 15 amino acids. The V and J ends lost 5 bases and 6 bases, in that order; junction bases with no gene match: 9. Germline assignment: CDR1 SGHKS and CDR2 YYEKEE (reference sequence). In nucleotides, the CDR3 is TGTGCCAGCAGGGACGGGACAGGGCCCATCAATGAGCAGTTCTTC. Encoded protein: CASRDGTGPINEQFF.

This clone was seen once. The rearrangement joins TRBV5-5 to TRBJ1-4, with a tentative D call TRBD1 (6 bases). The CDR3 spans 17 residues. Germline V gene data show CDR1 as SGHKS and CDR2 as YYEKEE (reference sequence). Trimming pared 4 bases from V and 6 bases from J, leaving 22 bases between. CDR3 sequence reads: CASSVVGRGGIDEKLFF. The DNA of the CDR3 is TGTGCCAGCAGCGTGGTGGGTAGAGGGGGTATAGATGAAAAACTGTTTTTT.

The V and J genes are TRBV19 and TRBJ2-1; 14 bases are a match to TRBD2. J gave up 9 bases and V 6 bases, and 4 bases lay outside the gene matches. Germline CDR1 is LNHDA and CDR2 is SQIVND (reference sequence). This CDR3 comprises 14 residues. The CDR3 bases are TGTGCCAGTAGACCGGGACTAGCGGGAGTTGAGCAGTTCTTC. Translated, it gives CASRPGLAGVEQFF.

CDR3 in DNA: TGTGCCAGCAGCGTTCGGCCTAGCGCCCGCGGCACAGATACGCAGTATTTT. Protein: CASSVRPSARGTDTQYF. This rearrangement joins TRBV9 to TRBJ2-3; TRBD2 is a possible D gene (6 bases). CDR3 length equals 17 residues. Germline CDR1 SGDLS, CDR2 YYNGEE. Trimming removed 2 bases at V and 1 base at J, with 17 bases between.

V and J are TRBV7-6 and TRBJ1-1; a possible D gene is TRBD1 (6 bases). Germline V gene lookup returns CDR1 SGHVS and CDR2 FNYEAQ. The CDR3 length is 17 residues. Trimming removed 5 bases at V and 1 base at J, with 20 bases between. Here the CDR3 reads CASSLSDQGTKNTEAFF. The CDR3 coding sequence is TGTGCCAGCAGCCTTAGCGACCAGGGGACAAAGAACACTGAAGCTTTCTTT.

The chain recombines TRBV20-1 with TRBJ1-1, with D hard to call. Between the trimmed V and J ends, which lost 3 bases and 4 bases, there was a span of 9 bases. CDR3 length equals 12 residues. The germline V gene has CDR1 DFQATT and CDR2 SNEGSKA (reference sequence). The CDR3 DNA is TGCAGTGCTAGTCGGGTCGCCACTGAAGCTTTCTTT. Amino acid sequence: CSASRVATEAFF.